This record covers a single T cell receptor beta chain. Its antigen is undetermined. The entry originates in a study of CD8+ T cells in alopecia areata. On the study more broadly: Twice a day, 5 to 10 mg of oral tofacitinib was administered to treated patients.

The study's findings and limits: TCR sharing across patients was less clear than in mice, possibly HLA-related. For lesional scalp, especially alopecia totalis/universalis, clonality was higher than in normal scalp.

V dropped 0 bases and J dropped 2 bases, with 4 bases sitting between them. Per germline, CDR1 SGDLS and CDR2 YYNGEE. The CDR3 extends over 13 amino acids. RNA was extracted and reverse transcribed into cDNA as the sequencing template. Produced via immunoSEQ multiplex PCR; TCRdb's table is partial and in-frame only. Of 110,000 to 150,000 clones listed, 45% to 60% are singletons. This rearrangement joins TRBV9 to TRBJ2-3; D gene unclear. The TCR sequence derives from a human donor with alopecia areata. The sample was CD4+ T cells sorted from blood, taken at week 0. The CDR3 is CASSVEVTDTQYF. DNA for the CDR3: TGTGCCAGCAGCGTAGAGGTCACAGATACGCAGTATTTT.